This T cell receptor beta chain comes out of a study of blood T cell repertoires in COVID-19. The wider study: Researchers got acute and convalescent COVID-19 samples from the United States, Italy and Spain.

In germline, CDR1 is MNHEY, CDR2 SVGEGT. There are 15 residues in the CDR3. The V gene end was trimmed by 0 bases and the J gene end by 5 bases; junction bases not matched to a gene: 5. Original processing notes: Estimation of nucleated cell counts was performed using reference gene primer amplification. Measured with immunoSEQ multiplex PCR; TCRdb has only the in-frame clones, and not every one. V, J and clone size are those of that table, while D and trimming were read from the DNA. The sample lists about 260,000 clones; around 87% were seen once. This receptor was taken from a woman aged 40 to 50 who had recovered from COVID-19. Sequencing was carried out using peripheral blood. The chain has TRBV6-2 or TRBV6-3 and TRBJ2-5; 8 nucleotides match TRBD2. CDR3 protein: CASSYSGGAVETQYF. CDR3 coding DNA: TGTGCCAGCAGTTACTCCGGGGGGGCTGTGGAGACCCAGTACTTC.